Detailed here is one T cell receptor (beta chain). The data were obtained in a study of beta chain features in type 1 diabetes. Expressed TCRB transcripts were sequenced because the entire RNA isolate underwent reverse transcription. Profiling relied on immunoSEQ multiplex PCR, and the TCRdb table lists in-frame clones only, not all of them. The sample holds 300,000 to 400,000 clones, roughly 8% seen once. The CDR3 extends over 16 amino acids. Trimming pared 5 bases from V and 3 bases from J, leaving 20 bases between. Germline V CDR1 and CDR2: MDHEN, SYDVKM. V gene TRBV28 combines with J gene TRBJ2-7; D unresolved. Sequencing input: central memory CD4+ T cells from blood. The TCR sequence derives from a woman between 18 and 30 years old in good health. The CDR3: CASSQPRTGLFYEQYF. The CDR3 DNA reads TGTGCCAGCAGTCAGCCCCGGACGGGCTTGTTCTACGAGCAGTACTTC.